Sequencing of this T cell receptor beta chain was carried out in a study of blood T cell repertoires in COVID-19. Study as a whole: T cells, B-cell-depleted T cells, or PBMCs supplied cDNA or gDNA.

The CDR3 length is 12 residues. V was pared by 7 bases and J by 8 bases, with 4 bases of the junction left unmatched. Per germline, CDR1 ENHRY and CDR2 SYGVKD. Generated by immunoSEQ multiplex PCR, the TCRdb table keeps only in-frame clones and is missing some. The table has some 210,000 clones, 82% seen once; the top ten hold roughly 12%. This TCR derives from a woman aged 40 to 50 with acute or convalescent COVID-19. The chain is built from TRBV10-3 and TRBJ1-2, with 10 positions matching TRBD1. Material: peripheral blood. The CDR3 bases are TGTGCCATCACGACAGGGGGCGCGGGCTACACCTTC. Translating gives CAITTGGAGYTF.